This paragraph covers one TCR beta chain sequence. Its antigen is undetermined. The CDR3 is 16 residues long. The germline CDR1 and CDR2 sequences are SGHVS and FNYEAQ. The V and J ends lost 1 base and 4 bases respectively, with 16 bases between them. This specimen comes from a study of CD8+ T cells in alopecia areata. General study results and limits: Lesional scalp, notably in alopecia totalis/universalis, had clonality above that of normal scalp. Many expanded lesional clones stayed in scalp and blood while on tofacitinib. Tofacitinib significantly lowered scalp clonality and expanded CD8+ clones among the top 100. Besides other cells, scalp samples also yield sequences of resident alphabeta T cells from normal skin.

Treatment: oral pan-JAK inhibitor, 5-10 mg twice daily. Extracted RNA was reverse transcribed into cDNA, the sequencing template. Measured with immunoSEQ multiplex PCR; TCRdb has only the in-frame clones, and not every one. The profile shows more than 130,000 clones, 80% to 90% of them singletons. Sequencing used CD8+ T cells sorted from blood, obtained at week 4, from a patient treated with tofacitinib. The chain uses TRBV7-6 and TRBJ2-5; the D gene could be TRBD1 or TRBD2 (6 bases each). The TCR originated in a human donor with alopecia areata. CDR3 bases: TGTGCCAGCAGCTTAGTGTTACACGGGGGCGGAGAGACCCAGTACTTC. This encodes CASSLVLHGGGETQYF.